The rows below give T cell receptor beta chains drawn from one sample of a study of blood T cell repertoires in COVID-19. Profiled with immunoSEQ multiplex PCR; TCRdb holds only in-frame clones, not every one. Of some 170,000 clones listed, roughly 90% are singletons. The specimen sequenced was peripheral blood. Every receptor here comes from a woman aged 45-60 years with acute or convalescent COVID-19. Each CDR3 is given with its conserved first and last residue. The D gene is left open where the match is weak.

v_call	d_call	cdr3_length	j_call	cdr3_aa
TRBV30	-	12	TRBJ2-3	CAWSRVEDTQYF
TRBV6-5	TRBD1	16	TRBJ2-7	CASGSGTGAYSYEQYF
TRBV12-3/TRBV12-4	-	13	TRBJ2-7	CASSPGSPYEQYF
TRBV21-1	-	14	TRBJ2-3	CASMTSGKGDTQYF
TRBV4-3	-	15	TRBJ1-1	CASSQETTEATEAFF
TRBV24-1	-	16	TRBJ1-5	CATSDSSFYSNQPQHF
TRBV6-2/TRBV6-3	TRBD1	14	TRBJ2-7	CASSSTGDTYEQYF
TRBV27	TRBD1	14	TRBJ1-4	CASGRQGVGEKLFF
TRBV4-1	-	15	TRBJ1-5	CASSQDDSFYQPQHF
TRBV2	TRBD2	16	TRBJ2-2	CASRLLAGPNTGELFF
TRBV9	TRBD2	16	TRBJ2-5	CASSVGGLAVIETQYF
TRBV2	TRBD1	13	TRBJ1-1	CARLQGDFTEAFF
TRBV19	TRBD1	16	TRBJ1-1	CASSIWDRGRETEAFF
TRBV28	TRBD2	18	TRBJ2-2	CASSVLLAGGTNTGELFF
TRBV19	TRBD2	18	TRBJ2-7	CASSIVVSTSGGLYEQYF
TRBV11-2	-	15	TRBJ2-1	CASSFRDLYYNEQFF
TRBV9	TRBD2	15	TRBJ2-5	CASSVQAGAGETQYF
TRBV7-9	-	16	TRBJ1-3	CASSLLGGGSGNTIYF
TRBV24-1	TRBD1	16	TRBJ2-1	CATSEPGQGAYNEQFF
TRBV19	TRBD2	16	TRBJ2-3	CASKPGLAGGRDTQYF
TRBV4-1	-	16	TRBJ1-4	CASSQGQGLTNEKLFF
TRBV6-5	TRBD1	13	TRBJ2-7	CASSRQGWYEQYF
TRBV30	-	16	TRBJ1-3	CAWSVAGGNFRNTIYF
TRBV2	TRBD1	16	TRBJ2-2	CASSTEGTGGAGELFF
TRBV7-2	TRBD2	16	TRBJ2-1	CASSLASGRGWDEQFF
TRBV12-3/TRBV12-4	-	13	TRBJ1-1	CASAGTPNTEAFF
TRBV5-1	-	16	TRBJ1-6	CASSHNPGVANSPLHF
TRBV12-5	TRBD2	14	TRBJ2-1	CASGLAGTRREQFF
TRBV2	TRBD1	13	TRBJ2-1	CASSSDRVTEQFF
TRBV5-1	TRBD1	15	TRBJ1-2	CASSLNSQGGYGYTF
TRBV28	-	16	TRBJ2-7	CASSLYPGTSSYEQYF
TRBV5-6	TRBD1	14	TRBJ1-1	CASSWQGAGTEAFF
TRBV6-2/TRBV6-3	TRBD2	15	TRBJ2-7	CASSYFPGGTYEQYF
TRBV18	-	16	TRBJ2-4	CASSPQGGVAKNIQYF
TRBV10-3	TRBD2	16	TRBJ2-3	CAISPSSGREPDTQYF
TRBV21-1	-	15	TRBJ1-4	CASSKAGQRMEKLFF
TRBV7-2	-	15	TRBJ2-3	CASSLGPQGRDTQYF
TRBV6-5	TRBD1	13	TRBJ2-7	CASSTGTAYEQYF
TRBV3-1/TRBV3-2	-	16	TRBJ2-7	CASSQGQPGLTYEQYF
TRBV7-2	-	16	TRBJ1-4	CASSLGGSGVGEKLFF
TRBV5-1	TRBD2	16	TRBJ2-3	CASSPVEAGDTDTQYF
TRBV27	-	14	TRBJ1-4	CASSPGTTNEKLFF
TRBV13	TRBD2	15	TRBJ2-7	CASSPGTSGSYEQYF
TRBV7-3	-	16	TRBJ2-2	CASSPLSTGSTGELFF
TRBV5-1	-	14	TRBJ2-7	CASSWTARGSEQYF
TRBV30	TRBD2	13	TRBJ2-1	CAWTLKGRDEQFF
TRBV29-1	TRBD1	11	TRBJ1-2	CSVGQGSGYTF
TRBV7-2	TRBD1	16	TRBJ2-4	CASSPGTGGAKNIQYF
TRBV7-3	TRBD1	15	TRBJ2-1	CASSSDRGAYNEQFF
TRBV6-2/TRBV6-3	TRBD2	15	TRBJ2-7	CASSSGLAGVVEQYF
TRBV11-3	-	14	TRBJ2-2	CASSLDQDTGELFF
TRBV6-5	TRBD2	13	TRBJ2-7	CASSYSSGGALRF
TRBV5-6	-	17	TRBJ2-2	CASSLTSSGILGGELFF
TRBV27	-	14	TRBJ1-6	CASSLLVRDSPLHF
TRBV7-2	-	15	TRBJ1-3	CASSLTPSSGNTIYF